This TCR beta chain was found in a study of blood T cell repertoires in COVID-19. Across the whole study: The study drew acute and convalescent COVID-19 samples from the United States, Italy and Spain. T cells, B-cell-depleted T cells, or PBMCs provided the cDNA or gDNA that served as material.

Using immunoSEQ multiplex PCR, the repertoire was profiled, and TCRdb retains in-frame clones only, with some absent. The sample includes fewer than 400,000 clones, about nine tenths of them seen just once. The sample was PBMCs or T cells enriched from blood (not recorded which). The TCR sequence derives from a woman aged 30 to 39 who had recovered from COVID-19.

The CDR3 here is CASSSPPWRDREVEQYF. DNA of the CDR3: TGTGCCAGCAGCTCCCCCCCTTGGCGGGACAGGGAGGTCGAGCAGTACTTC. V gene TRBV11-2 combines with J gene TRBJ2-7, with 9 bases aligning to TRBD1. J lost 6 bases, V lost 4 bases, and 16 bases had no gene match. CDR3 size: 17 residues. CDR1 and CDR2 from the germline V gene are SGHAT and FQNNGV. Variable domain in full (rest from reference TRBV11-2 and TRBJ2-7): EAGVAQSPRYKIIEKRQSVAFWCNPISGHATLYWYQQILGQGPKLLIQFQNNGVVDDSQLPKDRFSAERLKGVDSTLKIQPAKLEDSAVYLCASSSPPWRDREVEQYFGPGTRLTVT.